This T cell receptor (beta chain) was sequenced during a study of cytomegalovirus exposure and HLA in healthy donors (dated by TCRdb to the late 2010s). With regard to the full study: According to a later analysis, one platform produced both the 110 or so validation repertoires and the 666 repertoires of the first cohort. The study was designed to test whether signatures of past pathogen exposure could be identified by cataloging public T cell receptors. Along with the 666-subject first cohort, a separate validation cohort of over 90 different subjects was used. The study combined high-throughput TCR immunosequencing, statistical association of individual TCRs with disease status, and machine learning to predict cytomegalovirus infection status.

Libraries came from the immunoSEQ multiplex PCR assay. The authors' analysis ran thus. A statistical classification framework was built for diagnosing cytomegalovirus status from the catalog of TCR beta chain sequences. TCRdb mirrors the immuneACCESS table, restricted to in-frame sequences. Some clones are absent from its copies; in checked studies, under half trace to an unresolved V gene, and the reason for the others is unknown. That table is the source of V, J and clone size, and D and trimming were worked out from the DNA. Counted in this sample were roughly 180,000 clones; about 89% of them appeared once. The ten largest clones take up 6% to 8% of the sample. V is pared back by 4 bases and J by 4 bases, with 15 bases lying between the germline termini. Spanning cysteine to phenylalanine, the CDR3 consists of 15 amino acids. The CDR3 DNA has 45 bases and is translated from base 1. Taken from the germline V gene, the CDR1 and CDR2 loops are MGHRA and YSYEKL.

Details on this clone: There is no known antigen for this receptor. The input lacks base qualities; no much larger clone sits a single base away.

Overall results and qualifications from the work: Most TCR sequences were observed very rarely across donors, whereas some public TCRs were present in many individuals. The classifier was reported to diagnose cytomegalovirus status with high specificity and sensitivity in both the original cohort and the validation cohort. In a later analysis, TCRs clustered in the first cohort were found to also tend to co-occur in the 120 or so validation repertoires, with approximately 93% of cluster scores above 0. A later analysis lacked HLA typing for the validation cohort, so it scored co-occurrence in that cohort across all 120 repertoires. In vitro tests confirmed that three of the cytomegalovirus-associated TCR beta chains recognize cytomegalovirus antigens. It was suggested by the authors that the approach could potentially be generalized to other disease states and immunological phenotypes. In the study, approximately 160 TCR beta chains were listed as associated with cytomegalovirus.

The donors were included in the validation cohort of 120 subjects, a group kept apart from the approximately 700-subject first cohort. Sequenced: PBMCs. The rearranged segments are TRBV4-1 and TRBJ2-3, with a tentative D call of TRBD1 or TRBD2, each matching 6 bases. The receptor was derived from a young man in good health and CMV-seropositive. The CDR3 loop reads CASSLGGGGPDTQYF. The DNA sequence is TGCGCCAGCAGCCTGGGGGGTGGGGGCCCAGATACGCAGTATTTT.